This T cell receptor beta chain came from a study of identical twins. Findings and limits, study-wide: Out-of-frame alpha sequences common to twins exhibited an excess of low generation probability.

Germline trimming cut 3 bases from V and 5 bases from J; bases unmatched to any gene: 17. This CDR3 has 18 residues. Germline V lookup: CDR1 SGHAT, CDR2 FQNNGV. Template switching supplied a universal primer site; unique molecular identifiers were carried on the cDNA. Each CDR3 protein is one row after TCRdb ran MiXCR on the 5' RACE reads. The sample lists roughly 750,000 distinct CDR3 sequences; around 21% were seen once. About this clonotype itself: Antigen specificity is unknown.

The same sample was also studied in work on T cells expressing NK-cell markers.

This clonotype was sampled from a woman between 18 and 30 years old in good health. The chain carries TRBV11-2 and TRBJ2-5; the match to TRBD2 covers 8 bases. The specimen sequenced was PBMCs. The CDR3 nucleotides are TGTGCCAGCAGCTTTCGATCCGGGAGGGCTGCGTTCGGGGAGACCCAGTACTTC. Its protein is CASSFRSGRAAFGETQYF.